The clone carrying this TCR beta chain has at least ten counts. Ahead of thyroid surgery, no patient had received treatment of any kind. The data originate from a study of metastatic and nonmetastatic thyroid tumors. Study background: Repertoire comparisons spanned blood and tumor or nodule tissue from malignant and benign thyroid patients.

TCRdb reprocessed the PCR reads via MiXCR. The sample includes 10,000 to 15,000 clones, 25% to 30% seen only once; the top ten take over 15%. Germline CDR1 MNHEY, CDR2 SMNVEV (reference sequence). V was clipped by 3 bases and J by 2 bases, with 11 bases between them. The CDR3 totals 15 residues. This chain connects TRBV27 to TRBJ2-1; tentative D call: TRBD2 (6 bases). This sequence originates from a female donor with papillary thyroid cancer or a benign thyroid nodule (not recorded which). Some clones in this sample may be carry-over from other donors' samples. The specimen sequenced was tumor tissue. The CDR3 spells CASSLSRETYNEQFF. CDR3 bases: TGTGCCAGCAGTTTGTCACGGGAGACCTACAATGAGCAGTTCTTC.